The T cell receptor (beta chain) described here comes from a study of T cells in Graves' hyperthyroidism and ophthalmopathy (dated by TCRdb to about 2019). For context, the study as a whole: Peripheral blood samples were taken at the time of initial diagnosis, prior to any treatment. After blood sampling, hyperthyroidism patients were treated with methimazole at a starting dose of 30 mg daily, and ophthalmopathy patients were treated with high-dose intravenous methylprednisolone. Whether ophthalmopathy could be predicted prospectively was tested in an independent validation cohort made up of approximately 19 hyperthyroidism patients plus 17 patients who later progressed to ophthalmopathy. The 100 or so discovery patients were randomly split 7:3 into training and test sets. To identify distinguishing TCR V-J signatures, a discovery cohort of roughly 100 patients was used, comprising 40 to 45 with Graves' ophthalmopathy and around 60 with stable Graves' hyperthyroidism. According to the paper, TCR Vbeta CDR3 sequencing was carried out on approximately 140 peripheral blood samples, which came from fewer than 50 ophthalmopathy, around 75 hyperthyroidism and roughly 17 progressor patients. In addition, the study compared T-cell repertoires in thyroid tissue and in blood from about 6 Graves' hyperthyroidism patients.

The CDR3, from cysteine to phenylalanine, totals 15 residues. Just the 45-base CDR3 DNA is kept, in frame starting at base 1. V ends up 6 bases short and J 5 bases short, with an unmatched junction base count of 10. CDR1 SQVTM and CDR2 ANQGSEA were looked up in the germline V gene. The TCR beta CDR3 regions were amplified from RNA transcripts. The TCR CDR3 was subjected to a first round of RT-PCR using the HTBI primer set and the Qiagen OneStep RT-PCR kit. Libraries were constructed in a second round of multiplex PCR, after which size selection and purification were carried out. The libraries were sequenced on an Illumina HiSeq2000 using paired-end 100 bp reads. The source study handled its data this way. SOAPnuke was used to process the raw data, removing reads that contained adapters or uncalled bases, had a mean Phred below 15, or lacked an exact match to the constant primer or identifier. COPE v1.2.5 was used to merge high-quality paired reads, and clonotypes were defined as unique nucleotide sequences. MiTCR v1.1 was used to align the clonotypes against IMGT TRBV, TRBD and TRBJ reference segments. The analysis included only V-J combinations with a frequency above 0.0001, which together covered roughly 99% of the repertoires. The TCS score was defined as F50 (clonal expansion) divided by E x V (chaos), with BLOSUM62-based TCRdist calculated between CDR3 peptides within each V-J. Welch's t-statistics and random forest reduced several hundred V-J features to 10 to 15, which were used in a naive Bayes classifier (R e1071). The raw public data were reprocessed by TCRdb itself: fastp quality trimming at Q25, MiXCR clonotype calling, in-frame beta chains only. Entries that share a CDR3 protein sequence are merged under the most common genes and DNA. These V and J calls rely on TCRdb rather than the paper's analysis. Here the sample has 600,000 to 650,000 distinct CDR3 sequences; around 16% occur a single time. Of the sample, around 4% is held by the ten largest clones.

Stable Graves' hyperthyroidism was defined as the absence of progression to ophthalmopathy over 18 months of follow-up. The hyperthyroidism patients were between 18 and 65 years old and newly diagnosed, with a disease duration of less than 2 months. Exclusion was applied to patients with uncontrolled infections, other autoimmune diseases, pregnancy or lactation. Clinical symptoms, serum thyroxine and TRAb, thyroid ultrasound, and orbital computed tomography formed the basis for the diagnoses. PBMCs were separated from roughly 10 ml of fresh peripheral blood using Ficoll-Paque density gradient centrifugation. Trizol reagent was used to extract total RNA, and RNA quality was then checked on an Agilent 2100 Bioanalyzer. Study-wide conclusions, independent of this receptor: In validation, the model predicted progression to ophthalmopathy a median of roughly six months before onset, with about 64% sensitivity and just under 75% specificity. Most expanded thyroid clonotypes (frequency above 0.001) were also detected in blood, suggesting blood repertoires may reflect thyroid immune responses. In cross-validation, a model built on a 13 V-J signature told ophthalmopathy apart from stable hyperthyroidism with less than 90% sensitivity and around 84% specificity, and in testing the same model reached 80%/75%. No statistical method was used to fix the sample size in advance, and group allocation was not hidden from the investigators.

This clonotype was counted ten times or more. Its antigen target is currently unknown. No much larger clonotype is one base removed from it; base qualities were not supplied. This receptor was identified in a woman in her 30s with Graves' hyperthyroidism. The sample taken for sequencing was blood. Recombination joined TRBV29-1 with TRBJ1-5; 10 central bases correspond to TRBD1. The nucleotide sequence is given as TGCAGCGTCACGACAGGGGGCATAGGAGATCAGCCCCAGCATTTT. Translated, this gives CSVTTGGIGDQPQHF.